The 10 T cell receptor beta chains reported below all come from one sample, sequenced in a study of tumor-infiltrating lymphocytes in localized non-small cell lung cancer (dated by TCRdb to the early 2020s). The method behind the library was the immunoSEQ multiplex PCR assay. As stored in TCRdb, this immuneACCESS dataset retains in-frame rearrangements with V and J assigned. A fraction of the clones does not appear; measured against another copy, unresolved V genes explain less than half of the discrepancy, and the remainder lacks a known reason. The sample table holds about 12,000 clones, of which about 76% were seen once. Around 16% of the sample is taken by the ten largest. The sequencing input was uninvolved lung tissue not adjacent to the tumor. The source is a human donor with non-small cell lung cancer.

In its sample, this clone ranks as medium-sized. CDR3 sequence (DNA): TGTGCCAGCAGCCCGCCGGTGGGGCCCCAGAACACTGAAGCTTTCTTT. As protein: CASSPPVGPQNTEAFF. J is TRBJ1-1 and V is TRBV5-4; a weak D match, TRBD1 (5 bases). In germline, CDR1 is SGHNT, CDR2 YYREEE (reference sequence). Trimming took off 4 bases at V and 1 base at J, with 17 bases between the two ends. This CDR3 has 16 amino acids.

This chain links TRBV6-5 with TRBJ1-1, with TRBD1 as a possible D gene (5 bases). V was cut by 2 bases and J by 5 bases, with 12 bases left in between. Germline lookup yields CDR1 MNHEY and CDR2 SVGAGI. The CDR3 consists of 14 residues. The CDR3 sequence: CASSYNPEGTEAFF. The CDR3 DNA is TGTGCCAGCAGTTACAACCCCGAGGGGACTGAAGCTTTCTTT.

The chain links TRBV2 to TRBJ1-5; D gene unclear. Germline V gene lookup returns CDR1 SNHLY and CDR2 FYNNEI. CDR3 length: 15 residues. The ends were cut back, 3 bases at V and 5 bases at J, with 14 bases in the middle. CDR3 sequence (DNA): TGTGCCAGCAGTGAGAGTCCAACCCTGTATCAGCCCCAGCATTTT. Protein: CASSESPTLYQPQHF.

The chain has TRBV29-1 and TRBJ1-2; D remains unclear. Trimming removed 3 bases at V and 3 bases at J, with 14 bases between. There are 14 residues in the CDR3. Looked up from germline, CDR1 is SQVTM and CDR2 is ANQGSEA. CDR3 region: CSVDSWGRHYGYTF. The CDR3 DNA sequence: TGCAGCGTTGATAGTTGGGGAAGACACTATGGCTACACCTTC.

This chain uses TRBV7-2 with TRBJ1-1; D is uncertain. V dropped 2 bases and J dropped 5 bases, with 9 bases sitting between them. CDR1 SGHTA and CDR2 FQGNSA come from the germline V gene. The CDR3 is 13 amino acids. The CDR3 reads CASSLRRATEAFF. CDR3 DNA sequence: TGTGCCAGCAGCTTACGGAGGGCGACTGAAGCTTTCTTT.

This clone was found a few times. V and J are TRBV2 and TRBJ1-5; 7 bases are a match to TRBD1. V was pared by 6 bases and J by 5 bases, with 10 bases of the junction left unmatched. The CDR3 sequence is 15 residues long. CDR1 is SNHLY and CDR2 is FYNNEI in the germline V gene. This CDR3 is CASRERGQWDQPQHF. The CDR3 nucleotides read TGTGCCAGCAGAGAGAGGGGGCAGTGGGATCAGCCCCAGCATTTT.

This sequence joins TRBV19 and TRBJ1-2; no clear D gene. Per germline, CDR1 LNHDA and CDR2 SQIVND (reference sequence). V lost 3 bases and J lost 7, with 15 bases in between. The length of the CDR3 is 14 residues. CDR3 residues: CASSIQAYLSGYTF. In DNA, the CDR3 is TGTGCCAGTAGTATCCAGGCCTACCTATCTGGCTACACCTTC.

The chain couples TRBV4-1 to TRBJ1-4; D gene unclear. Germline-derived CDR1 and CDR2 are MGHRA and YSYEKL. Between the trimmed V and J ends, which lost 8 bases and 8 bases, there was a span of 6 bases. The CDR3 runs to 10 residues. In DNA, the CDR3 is TGCGCCAGCGGGCACGAAAAACTGTTTTTT. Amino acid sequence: CASGHEKLFF.

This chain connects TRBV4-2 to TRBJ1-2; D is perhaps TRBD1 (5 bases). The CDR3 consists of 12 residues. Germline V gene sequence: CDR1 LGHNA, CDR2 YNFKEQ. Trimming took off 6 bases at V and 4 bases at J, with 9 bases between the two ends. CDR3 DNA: TGTGCCAGCAGGGAGACAGTCTATGGCTACACCTTC. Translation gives CASRETVYGYTF.

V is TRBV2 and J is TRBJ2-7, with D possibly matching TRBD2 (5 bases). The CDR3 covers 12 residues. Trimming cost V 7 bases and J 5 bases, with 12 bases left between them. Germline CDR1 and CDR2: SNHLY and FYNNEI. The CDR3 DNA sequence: TGTGCCAGCAAACTTAGCGACCACGAGCAGTACTTC. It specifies CASKLSDHEQYF.